The sequence of this T cell receptor (beta chain) was determined in a study of blood T cells in healthy people across ages (dated by TCRdb to about 2015). Describing the broader study: In model experiments, roughly one uniquely barcoded TCR beta cDNA molecule per two T cells was captured by template switching. The study measured age-related changes in TCR beta repertoire diversity using deep sequencing normalized with unique cDNA molecular identifiers. Four age groups were formed from the donors: young (average about 15 years), middle-aged (just under 40), aged (roughly 56) and long-lived (roughly 81). Donors of different ages were randomly distributed across sequencing lanes to avoid experimental bias. The study analyzed two additional independent replicas of 1 million unique cDNA reads from the same blood draw for two donors, one aged 18 to 29 and one aged 80 or older.

The method was 5' RACE. The sample was run on an Illumina HiSeq 2500. A second 7 to 11 cycle PCR used a sample-barcoded 5' primer and a J-beta primer mix. A template-switch 5' adaptor carrying 12 random nucleotides introduced a unique molecular identifier onto each TCR beta cDNA molecule. Each sample yielded at least 2.5 million CDR3-containing paired-end reads. All of the RNA was converted into first-strand cDNA using the Mint cDNA synthesis kit, with a TRBC-specific oligonucleotide serving as the primer. Following uracil-DNA glycosylase treatment, all cDNA underwent a first 18-cycle PCR with the universal primers M1SS and BC2_uni_R. Per the original workflow: Normalization of each sample was performed by random selection of 1 million high-quality reads, each carrying a distinct molecular identifier. Instead of being binned into consensus sequences, reads with shared molecular identifiers were discarded. CDR3 identification, clonotype clustering and error correction used MiTCR with a Q25 quality threshold and the strictest error-elimination algorithm. A nonparametric unseen species model with Euler transformation was used to estimate lower-bound total TCR beta diversity. TCRdb reprocessed the public reads (quality trimming at Q25 with fastp, clone calling with MiXCR) and kept in-frame beta chains. All rows with the same CDR3 protein become a single entry with the most common DNA and genes. TCRdb's processing, not the study's, gives the V and J calls here. The sample includes hundreds of thousands of distinct CDR3 sequences, with roughly half observed a single time. The leading ten clones occupy roughly 14% of the sample.

What the authors observed across the whole study: Because profiling used bulk unsorted PBMCs, naive and antigen-experienced compartments could not be compared conclusively. The percentage of naive T cells measured by flow cytometry correlated strongly with observed TCR beta diversity. As age increased, observed TCR beta diversity per million T cells dropped in a roughly linear way, and a significant reduction was already evident by age 40. Compared with the aged group, the long-lived group had more naive CD4+ T cells, fewer expanded clones and increased TCR diversity, suggesting age selection. Estimates of total diversity based on one million sequenced T cells were considered lower bounds and underestimates. Donor CMV infection status was unknown, potentially confounding age-related changes in expanded clonotypes.

The donors were roughly 40 Caucasian individuals from Russia, aged 6 to 90 years, who were systemically healthy. Each donor gave around 9.9 milliliters of peripheral blood, collected into EDTA-treated Vacutainer tubes. PBMCs were isolated by Ficoll-Paque density-gradient centrifugation, with at least 7 million obtained per sample. Total RNA was extracted from PBMCs with Trizol reagent, with at least 6 micrograms obtained per sample. Naive CD45RAhigh/CD27high T cell percentages were measured by flow cytometry on a PBMC aliquot from every donor. With respect to this clonotype: Its antigen remains unidentified. No much larger clonotype is one base removed from it; base qualities were not supplied.

The sample comprised blood. The receptor's source is a woman older than 75 in good health.

The CDR3: CASSYSGTASYGYTF. The DNA sequence is as follows: TGTGCCAGCAGTTACTCAGGGACAGCTTCCTATGGCTACACCTTC. The chain is made from TRBV6-6 and TRBJ1-2; TRBD1 lines up with 7 middle nucleotides. The CDR3 numbers 15 residues from cysteine through phenylalanine. Of the read, only the CDR3 DNA is kept; its 45 bases are in frame from base 1. Trimming leaves V shorter by 0 bases and J shorter by 4 bases, with the junction holding 5 bases beyond the gene matches. CDR1 and CDR2 (MNHNY, SVGAGI) derive from the germline V gene (reference sequence).